Below, 17 T cell receptor beta chains from the same sample are listed, as sequenced in a study of blood T cells in healthy people across ages. The second PCR ran about 6 to 12 cycles with a sample-barcoded 5' primer and J-beta primers. TCRdb fed the 5' RACE reads into MiXCR, producing one record per CDR3 protein. The sample shows 1.5 million to 2 million distinct CDR3 sequences, around 42% of them seen only once. Sequencing input: blood. These receptors all stem from a human donor in good health.

This clonotype was detected a few times. The chain links TRBV20-1 to TRBJ2-7, with unresolved D. The J call may be faulty, since TRBJ2-5 better matches the DNA end. Germline-derived CDR1 and CDR2 are DFQATT and SNEGSKA (reference sequence). This CDR3 spans 14 amino acids. CDR3 loop: CSARAKGIGWTQYF. In DNA form, the CDR3 reads TGCAGTGCTAGAGCTAAGGGTATCGGTTGGACCCAGTACTTC.

Here the CDR3 reads CSALVHEQFF. The DNA for the CDR3 is TGCAGTGCTCTCGTACATGAGCAGTTCTTC. The rearrangement uses TRBV20-1 and TRBJ2-1; no definite D call. The germline gives CDR1 DFQATT, CDR2 SNEGSKA (reference sequence). The germline V and J ends were trimmed by 5 bases and 8 bases, with 7 bases remaining between them. This CDR3 has 10 amino acids.

This chain joins TRBV5-1 and TRBJ1-1, with 8 bases identical to TRBD1. Germline-derived CDR1 and CDR2 are SGHRS and YFSETQ. The CDR3 runs 16 residues. J gave up 1 base and V 4 bases, and 9 bases lay outside the gene matches. The CDR3 sequence: CASSPRTGLRNTEAFF. CDR3 bases: TGCGCCAGCAGCCCCAGGACAGGGCTGAGGAACACTGAAGCTTTCTTT.

This chain links TRBV12-3 or TRBV12-4 with TRBJ2-3, with D hard to call. This CDR3 region has 13 residues. V shed 3 bases and J shed 5 bases, with 9 bases lying between them. In DNA, the CDR3 is TGTGCCAGCAGTTTCTTAGGGTTAGATACGCAGTATTTT. It specifies CASSFLGLDTQYF.

This clonotype was seen only a few times. The chain carries TRBV2 and TRBJ1-2; D gene unclear. In germline, CDR1 is SNHLY, CDR2 FYNNEI. The CDR3 contains 12 residues. V was shortened by 3 bases and J by 5 bases, with 7 bases between the two germline ends. The CDR3 nucleotides read TGTGCCAGCAGTGACAGCCCTTATGGCTACACCTTC. This sequence encodes CASSDSPYGYTF.

Points on this clonotype: The junction departs from the called germline gene at one end, perhaps through a read error. The V gene is TRBV4-2, the J gene TRBJ1-1, with D unresolved. The CDR3 extends over 15 amino acids. The germline V gene encodes CDR1 LGHNA and CDR2 YNFKEQ. The DNA for the CDR3 is TGTGCCAGGAGCCCGGGAGGTCCCGGGTCCTATGAAGCTTTCTTT. Encoded protein: CARSPGGPGSYEAFF.

The rearrangement joins TRBV19 to TRBJ2-1; TRBD2 matches at 11 bases. Germline CDR1 LNHDA, CDR2 SQIVND (reference sequence). After removal of 6 bases from V and 1 base from J, the junction contained 11 bases not matched to a gene. The CDR3 extends over 18 amino acids. This CDR3 is CASRSSGGAGLSYNEQFF. In nucleotides, the CDR3 is TGTGCCAGTAGAAGTAGCGGGGGGGCCGGATTGTCCTACAATGAGCAGTTCTTC. The whole variable domain, filled in from reference TRBV19 and TRBJ2-1, reads DGGITQSPKYLFRKEGQNVTLSCEQNLNHDAMYWYRQDPGQGLRLIYYSQIVNDFQKGDIAEGYSVSREKKESFPLTVTSAQKNPTAFYLCASRSSGGAGLSYNEQFFGPGTRLTVL.

The chain employs TRBV7-9 and TRBJ2-3; a possible D gene is TRBD2 (5 bases). Trimming took 1 base from V and 0 from J, leaving 14 bases between them. Germline V gives CDR1 SEHNR, CDR2 FQNEAQ (reference sequence). This CDR3 has 17 amino acids. CDR3 DNA: TGTGCCAGCAGCTTAGGTATAGGACTTTCTAGCACAGATACGCAGTATTTT. Translation: CASSLGIGLSSTDTQYF.

This chain joins TRBV12-3 or TRBV12-4 and TRBJ1-2, with no clear D. This CDR3 spans 13 amino acids. Trimming removed 2 bases at V and 6 bases at J, with 10 bases between. In nucleotides, the CDR3 is TGTGCCAGCAGTTTAAATCCAGGAAATGGCTACACCTTC. Protein product: CASSLNPGNGYTF.

As to this clonotype: At one end, the junction sequence differs from germline, possibly due to a read error. The rearrangement uses TRBV7-3 and TRBJ1-2; unclear D gene. Germline V gene sequence: CDR1 SGHTA, CDR2 FQGTGA. The CDR3 contains 13 residues. CDR3 sequence (DNA): TGTGCCAGCAGCTTAGACTGGGGATATGGCCACACCTTC. Its protein is CASSLDWGYGHTF.

This clonotype has only a few counts. The junction shows a germline mismatch at one end, possibly a read error. The J gene is TRBJ2-3, the V gene TRBV18; weak D call: TRBD2 (5 bases). CDR1 and CDR2 from the germline V gene are KGHSH and LQKENI. The CDR3 spans 15 residues. The CDR3 loop reads CASSPRTSSTDAQYF. For the CDR3, the DNA is TGTGCCAGCTCACCACGGACTTCCAGCACAGATGCGCAGTATTTT.

The J gene is TRBJ2-3, the V gene TRBV10-3; TRBD2 might be the D (7 bases). Trimming took off 0 bases at V and 2 bases at J, with 15 bases between the two ends. This CDR3 has 17 residues. Per the germline V gene, CDR1 is ENHRY and CDR2 is SYGVKD. The CDR3 DNA is TGTGCCATCAGTGAGTCCGGGCGGGGGCGCGTCACAGATACGCAGTATTTT. Its protein product is CAISESGRGRVTDTQYF.

The chain joins TRBV7-8 to TRBJ2-1; TRBD1 matches 10 bases. CDR3 length: 18 residues. Germline CDR1 SGHVS, CDR2 FQNEAQ. The junction had 8 bases not matched to a gene; V was cut back by 0 bases and J by 3 bases. CDR3 region: CASSLAIPGTGDYNEQFF. The CDR3 DNA follows: TGTGCCAGCAGCTTAGCTATCCCCGGGACAGGGGACTACAATGAGCAGTTCTTC.

In this sample, this clonotype turned up a few times. V and J are TRBV12-3 or TRBV12-4 and TRBJ2-5; D unresolved. CDR3 length equals 13 residues. Trimming left V 1 base short and J 5 bases short, with 8 bases between. The CDR3 region has the DNA TGTGCCAGCAGTTTAGGGAAGGATGAGACCCAGTACTTC. Its translation: CASSLGKDETQYF.

V usage is TRBV12-3 or TRBV12-4 and J usage is TRBJ2-3, with D maybe TRBD1 (6 bases). V lost 6 bases to trimming and J lost 1 base, with 17 bases between them. The CDR3 is made up of 16 amino acids. The CDR3 coding sequence is TGTGCCAGCAGCGGTTGGGGGCCGGAAGGCACAGATACGCAGTATTTT. It translates to CASSGWGPEGTDTQYF.

The V gene is TRBV7-2, the J gene TRBJ2-7; D perhaps matches TRBD2 (7 bases). V was pared by 7 bases and J by 4 bases, with 17 bases between. This CDR3 region has 14 residues. Germline CDR1 SGHTA, CDR2 FQGNSA. CDR3 bases: TGTGCCAGCACCCCGGGGGGCGCCCCTTACGAGCAGTACTTC. This sequence encodes CASTPGGAPYEQYF.

J is TRBJ2-7 and V is TRBV6-2 or TRBV6-3, with D possibly TRBD2 on 5 matching bases. Per the germline V gene, CDR1 is MNHEY and CDR2 is SVGEGT. The CDR3 length is 16 residues. The V gene lost 9 bases and the J gene lost 0 bases, with 21 bases spanning the gap. The CDR3 loop reads CASDEGRGLSSYEQYF. The DNA for the CDR3 is TGTGCCAGTGATGAAGGGAGAGGGCTCAGCTCCTACGAGCAGTACTTC.